These 20 T cell receptor beta chains were sequenced from one sample in a study of blood T cell repertoires in COVID-19. Libraries were prepared by immunoSEQ multiplex PCR; TCRdb keeps only in-frame clonotypes and omits some of them. The data show roughly 200,000 clones, over 75% seen once. Sequencing input: peripheral blood. Source of these receptors: an older man with active or convalescent COVID-19.

This clone occurred a few times. The V call is TRBV5-5, the J call TRBJ2-2, with 7 bases lining up with TRBD1. Germline CDR1 reads SGHKS; CDR2 reads YYEKEE (reference sequence). J was trimmed by 2 bases and V by 4 bases; bases with no gene match: 8. The CDR3 has 16 amino acids. For the CDR3, the DNA is TGTGCCAGCAGCAGCCCGGGACAGATAAACACCGGGGAGCTGTTTTTT. Translating it yields CASSSPGQINTGELFF.

The chain combines TRBV5-1 with TRBJ1-2, with TRBD1 matching 8 bases. J was trimmed by 4 bases and V by 0 bases; bases with no gene match: 5. Germline assignment: CDR1 SGHRS and CDR2 YFSETQ. The CDR3 runs to 15 residues. CDR3 protein: CASSLGEQGVYGYTF. The CDR3 DNA is TGCGCCAGCAGCTTGGGCGAACAGGGGGTCTATGGCTACACCTTC. Supplemented by reference TRBV5-1 and TRBJ1-2, the full variable domain reads KAGVTQTPRYLIKTRGQQVTLSCSPISGHRSVSWYQQTPGQGLQFLFEYFSETQRNKGNFPGRFSGRQFSNSRSEMNVSTLELGDSALYLCASSLGEQGVYGYTFGSGTRLTVV.

The J gene is TRBJ2-7, the V gene TRBV7-9, with 13 bases fitting TRBD2. This CDR3 contains 15 residues. Losses at the gene ends were 5 bases for V and 5 bases for J; bases not matched to a gene: 6. CDR1 and CDR2 (germline): SEHNR, FQNEAQ (reference sequence). For the CDR3, the DNA is TGTGCCAGCAGCCCTGGACTAGCGGGGGACCACGAGCAGTACTTC. It is translated as CASSPGLAGDHEQYF.

The chain couples TRBV28 to TRBJ1-5, with a tentative D call TRBD1 (6 bases). Germline CDR1 MDHEN, CDR2 SYDVKM. The CDR3 is 16 amino acids. Trimming left V 3 bases short and J 4 bases short, with 16 bases between. CDR3 residues: CASSFSRGLRNQPQHF. In DNA form, the CDR3 reads TGTGCCAGCAGTTTCAGCAGGGGTCTTCGGAATCAGCCCCAGCATTTT.

This chain connects TRBV19 to TRBJ1-2, with D possibly TRBD1 on 6 matching bases. This CDR3 has 13 amino acids. V was cut by 8 bases and J by 5 bases, with 15 bases left in between. Germline V CDR1 and CDR2: LNHDA, SQIVND (reference sequence). CDR3 bases: TGTGCCAGTTTTAAAAAGGACAGTTATGGCTACACCTTC. Translating it yields CASFKKDSYGYTF.

The V and J genes are TRBV9 and TRBJ1-1; D might be TRBD1 (5 bases). The CDR3 is made up of 14 amino acids. Looked up from germline, CDR1 is SGDLS and CDR2 is YYNGEE. Trimming took off 4 bases at V and 1 base at J, with 11 bases between the two ends. The chain's CDR3 is CASSQTQGNTEAFF. The CDR3 DNA is TGTGCCAGCAGCCAGACCCAGGGGAACACTGAAGCTTTCTTT. The full variable domain, its missing parts supplied by reference TRBV9 and TRBJ1-1, is DSGVTQTPKHLITATGQRVTLRCSPRSGDLSVYWYQQSLDQGLQFLIQYYNGEERAKGNILERFSAQQFPDLHSELNLSSLELGDSALYFCASSQTQGNTEAFFGQGTRLTVV.

This rearrangement joins TRBV30 to TRBJ1-2; D perhaps matches TRBD1 (5 bases). Germline CDR1 GTSNPN, CDR2 SVGIG (reference sequence). This CDR3 comprises 13 residues. Trimming removed 8 bases from V and 7 bases from J, with 20 bases in between. The CDR3 sequence: CAGGDPEESGYTF. CDR3 coding DNA: TGTGCCGGAGGGGACCCCGAAGAAAGTGGCTACACCTTC.

This chain connects TRBV5-1 to TRBJ1-2; TRBD1 matches 9 bases. The V segment lost 1 base and the J segment 3 bases; nucleotides outside the gene matches: 4. The germline CDR1 and CDR2 sequences are SGHRS and YFSETQ. The CDR3 has 15 amino acids. This chain's CDR3 is CASSLRTGDDYGYTF. For the CDR3, the DNA is TGCGCCAGCAGCTTGAGGACAGGGGATGACTATGGCTACACCTTC.

J is TRBJ1-2 and V is TRBV30; 9 bases map to TRBD1. Germline CDR1 and CDR2: GTSNPN and SVGIG (reference sequence). V was clipped by 5 bases and J by 7 bases; unmatched bases: 14. The CDR3 extends over 15 amino acids. As DNA, the CDR3 is TGTGCCTGGGGGCTATCCGGGACAGGGAGTAGTGGCTACACCTTC. Translating it yields CAWGLSGTGSSGYTF.

The CDR3 region has the DNA TGTGCCACCCGGGGGGGTGCGTATTCACCCCTCCACTTT. This gives the protein CATRGGAYSPLHF. V gene TRBV6-5 combines with J gene TRBJ1-6; D possibly corresponds to TRBD1 (5 bases). There are 13 residues in the CDR3. Between the trimmed V and J ends, which lost 10 bases and 8 bases, there was a span of 15 bases. Germline V CDR1 and CDR2: MNHEY, SVGAGI.

The V and J genes are TRBV6-5 and TRBJ1-1; 8 bases are a match to TRBD1. Germline V gene sequence: CDR1 MNHEY, CDR2 SVGAGI. The CDR3 contains 14 residues. With 2 bases clipped from V and 5 bases from J, the junction kept 4 bases outside the gene matches. In nucleotides, the CDR3 is TGTGCCAGCAGTTACGACAGGGGCAGGACTGAAGCTTTCTTT. It translates to CASSYDRGRTEAFF.

This clone came up a few times. The gene calls are TRBV30 and TRBJ2-3, with 13 bases aligning to TRBD2. The CDR3 is 16 amino acids. V shed 1 base, J shed 0 bases, and the junction held 1 base outside the gene matches. CDR1 is GTSNPN, CDR2 SVGIG, per germline (reference sequence). The CDR3 coding sequence is TGTGCCTGGAGTGCGACTAGCGGGGGGAGCACAGATACGCAGTATTTT. Protein: CAWSATSGGSTDTQYF.

V gene TRBV5-1 combines with J gene TRBJ1-1, with D maybe TRBD1 (5 bases). Germline CDR1 and CDR2: SGHRS and YFSETQ. There are 14 residues in the CDR3. V was pared by 2 bases and J by 3 bases, with 11 bases between. The CDR3 DNA reads as TGCGCCAGCAGCTTAGGGGAGGTCGACACTGAAGCTTTCTTT. Translation gives CASSLGEVDTEAFF. Together with reference TRBV5-1 and TRBJ1-1, the CDR3 gives the full variable domain: KAGVTQTPRYLIKTRGQQVTLSCSPISGHRSVSWYQQTPGQGLQFLFEYFSETQRNKGNFPGRFSGRQFSNSRSEMNVSTLELGDSALYLCASSLGEVDTEAFFGQGTRLTVV.

V is TRBV6-5 and J is TRBJ2-7; TRBD1 agrees at 7 bases. The CDR3 consists of 14 residues. Per germline, CDR1 MNHEY and CDR2 SVGAGI. V gave up 2 bases and J gave up 3 bases; unmatched junction bases: 4. As DNA, the CDR3 is TGTGCCAGCAGTTACAGCCAGGGGGTCTACGAGCAGTACTTC. It encodes CASSYSQGVYEQYF.

V and J are TRBV5-4 and TRBJ1-1; D ambiguous. The CDR3 is 14 residues long. Germline V gene sequence: CDR1 SGHNT, CDR2 YYREEE (reference sequence). Between the trimmed V and J ends, which lost 0 bases and 6 bases, there was a span of 12 bases. This chain's CDR3 is CASSLDGNLSEAFF. CDR3 DNA sequence: TGTGCCAGCAGCTTGGACGGGAACCTCTCTGAAGCTTTCTTT.

This clone has just a few counts. The chain joins TRBV7-2 to TRBJ2-3, with D possibly being TRBD2 (6 bases). Trimming took 4 bases from V and 0 from J, leaving 14 bases between them. CDR1 and CDR2 (germline): SGHTA, FQGNSA. The CDR3 totals 16 residues. CDR3 in amino acids: CASSSQLALSTDTQYF. The DNA for the CDR3 is TGTGCCAGCAGCTCGCAACTAGCTCTAAGCACAGATACGCAGTATTTT.

The chain has TRBV2 and TRBJ1-1, with 7 bases lining up with TRBD1. The CDR3 sequence is 14 residues long. After removal of 4 bases from V and 4 bases from J, the junction contained 6 bases not matched to a gene. Germline V lookup: CDR1 SNHLY, CDR2 FYNNEI. CDR3 protein: CASSVGGGGTEAFF. The CDR3 DNA sequence: TGTGCCAGCAGTGTAGGAGGGGGCGGCACTGAAGCTTTCTTT. Supplemented by reference TRBV2 and TRBJ1-1, the full variable domain reads EPEVTQTPSHQVTQMGQEVILRCVPISNHLYFYWYRQILGQKVEFLVSFYNNEISEKSEIFDDQFSVERPDGSNFTLKIRSTKLEDSAMYFCASSVGGGGTEAFFGQGTRLTVV.

This clone was seen once. The chain has TRBV7-6 and TRBJ2-5; 8 bases map to TRBD2. CDR1 and CDR2 from the germline V gene are SGHVS and FNYEAQ. There are 14 residues in the CDR3. With 4 bases clipped from V and 7 bases from J, the junction kept 8 bases outside the gene matches. CDR3 region: CASSSSAGVGTQYF. As DNA, the CDR3 is TGTGCCAGCAGCTCCTCAGCGGGAGTAGGGACCCAGTACTTC.

This clone was recorded only once. V and J are TRBV6-5 and TRBJ1-2; D gene unclear. Germline CDR1 is MNHEY and CDR2 is SVGAGI. With 2 bases removed from V and 6 bases from J, the gap between germline ends came to 10 bases. The CDR3 spans 13 residues. The CDR3 is CASSYGRSNGYTF. The CDR3 DNA reads as TGTGCCAGCAGTTACGGCAGGTCAAATGGCTACACCTTC.

The chain has TRBV3-1 (or the pseudogene TRBV3-2) and TRBJ1-2; D call uncertain. The CDR3 runs 12 residues. CDR1 and CDR2 (germline): LGHDT, YNNKEL (reference sequence). V lost 0 bases and J lost 7, with 6 bases in between. The CDR3 DNA is TGTGCCAGCAGCCAAGATAACGGTGGCTACACCTTC. As protein: CASSQDNGGYTF.